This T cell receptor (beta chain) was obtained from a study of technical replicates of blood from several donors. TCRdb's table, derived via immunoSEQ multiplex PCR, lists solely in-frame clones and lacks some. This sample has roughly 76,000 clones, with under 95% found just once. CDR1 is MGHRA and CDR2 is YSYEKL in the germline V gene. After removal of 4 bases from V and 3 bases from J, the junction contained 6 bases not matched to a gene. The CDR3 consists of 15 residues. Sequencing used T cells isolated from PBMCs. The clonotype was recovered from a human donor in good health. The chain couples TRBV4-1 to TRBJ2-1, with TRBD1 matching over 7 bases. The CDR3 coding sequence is TGCGCCAGCAGCCCCGCCGGGACAGACTACAATGAGCAGTTCTTC. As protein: CASSPAGTDYNEQFF.